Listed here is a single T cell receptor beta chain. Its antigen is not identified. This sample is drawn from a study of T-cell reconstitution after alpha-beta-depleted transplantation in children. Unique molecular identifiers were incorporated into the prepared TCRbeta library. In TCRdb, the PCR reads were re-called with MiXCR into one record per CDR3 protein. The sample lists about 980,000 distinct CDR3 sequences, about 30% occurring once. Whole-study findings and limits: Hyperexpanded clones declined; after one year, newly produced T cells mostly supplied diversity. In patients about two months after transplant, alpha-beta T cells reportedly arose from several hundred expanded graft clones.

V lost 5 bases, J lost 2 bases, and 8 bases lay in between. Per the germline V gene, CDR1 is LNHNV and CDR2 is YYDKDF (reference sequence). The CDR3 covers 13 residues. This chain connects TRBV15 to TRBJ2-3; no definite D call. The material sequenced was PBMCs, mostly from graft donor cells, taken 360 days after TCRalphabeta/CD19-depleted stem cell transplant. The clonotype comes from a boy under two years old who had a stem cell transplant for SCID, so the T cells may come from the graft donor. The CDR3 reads CATSPFPTDTQYF. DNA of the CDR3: TGTGCCACCAGCCCTTTCCCCACAGATACGCAGTATTTT.